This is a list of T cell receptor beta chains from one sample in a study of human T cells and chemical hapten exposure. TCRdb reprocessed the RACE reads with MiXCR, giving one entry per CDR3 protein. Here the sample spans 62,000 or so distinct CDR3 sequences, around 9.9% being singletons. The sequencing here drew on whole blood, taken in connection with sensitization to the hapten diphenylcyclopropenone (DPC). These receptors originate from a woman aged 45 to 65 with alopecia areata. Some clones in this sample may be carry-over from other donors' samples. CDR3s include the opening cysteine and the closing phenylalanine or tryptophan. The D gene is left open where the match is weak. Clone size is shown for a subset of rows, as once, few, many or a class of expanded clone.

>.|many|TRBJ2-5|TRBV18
CASSPVSTDQETQYF
TGTGCCAGCTCACCAGTCTCGACAGACCAAGAGACCCAGTACTTC
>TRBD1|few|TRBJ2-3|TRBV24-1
CATSESGTAHPDTQYF
TGTGCCACCAGTGAATCCGGGACAGCTCATCCCGATACGCAGTATTTT
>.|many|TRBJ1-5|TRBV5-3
CARSLEVVSNQPQHF
TGTGCCAGAAGCTTGGAGGTCGTTAGCAATCAGCCCCAGCATTTT
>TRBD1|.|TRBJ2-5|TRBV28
CASLGQPQETQYF
TGTGCCAGCCTGGGACAGCCCCAAGAGACCCAGTACTTC
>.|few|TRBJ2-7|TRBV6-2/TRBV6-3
CASSGRTYEQYF
TGTGCCAGCTCCGGCAGAACCTACGAGCAGTACTTC
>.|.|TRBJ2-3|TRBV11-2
CASSSGVGGSTDTQYF
TGTGCCAGCAGCTCCGGGGTCGGGGGTAGCACAGATACGCAGTATTTT
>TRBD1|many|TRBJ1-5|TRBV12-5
CASGLETGFQPQHF
TGTGCTAGTGGTTTGGAGACAGGGTTCCAGCCCCAGCATTTT
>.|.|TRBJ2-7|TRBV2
CASSERRGAYEQYF
TGTGCCAGCAGTGAACGCAGGGGGGCATACGAGCAGTACTTC
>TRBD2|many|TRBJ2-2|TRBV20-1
CSAPPGTSTGELFF
TGCAGTGCTCCTCCCGGGACTAGCACCGGGGAGCTGTTTTTT
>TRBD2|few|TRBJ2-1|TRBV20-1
CSARGRGLTSGRSYNEQFF
TGCAGTGCTAGAGGGAGGGGACTAACTAGCGGGAGGTCCTACAATGAGCAGTTCTTC
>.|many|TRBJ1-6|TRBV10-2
CASRDVWGNSPLHF
TGCGCCAGCAGAGATGTTTGGGGGAATTCACCCCTCCACTTT
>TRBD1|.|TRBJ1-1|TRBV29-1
CSVWDRGTEAFF
TGCAGCGTTTGGGACAGGGGTACTGAAGCTTTCTTT
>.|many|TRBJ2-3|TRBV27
CASSFREHADTQYF
TGTGCCAGCAGTTTCCGGGAGCACGCAGATACGCAGTATTTT
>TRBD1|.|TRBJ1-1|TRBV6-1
CASSEALTGGNTEAFF
TGTGCCAGCAGTGAAGCGCTGACAGGGGGAAACACTGAAGCTTTCTTT
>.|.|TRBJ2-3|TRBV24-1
CATSGGRGSTDTQYF
TGTGCCACCAGTGGCGGCAGGGGTTCCACAGATACGCAGTATTTT
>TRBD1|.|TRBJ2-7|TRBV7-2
CASGQGPLEQYF
TGTGCCAGTGGACAGGGCCCCCTCGAGCAGTACTTC
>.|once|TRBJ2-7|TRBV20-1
CSASGAGVTYEQYF
TGCAGTGCTAGCGGGGCAGGGGTTACCTACGAGCAGTACTTC
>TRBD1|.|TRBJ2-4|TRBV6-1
CASTPKDRALIAKNIQYF
TGTGCCAGCACTCCCAAGGACAGGGCCCTTATAGCCAAAAACATTCAGTACTTC
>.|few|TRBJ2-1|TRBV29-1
CSVRIQGYEQFF
TGCAGCGTCAGGATTCAGGGCTATGAGCAGTTCTTC
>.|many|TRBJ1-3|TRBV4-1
CASSRGGLILAGNTIYF
TGCGCCAGCAGCCGCGGAGGTTTGATCCTTGCTGGAAACACCATATATTTT
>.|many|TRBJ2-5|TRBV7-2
CASSRPGTYETQYF
TGTGCCAGCAGCCGTCCCGGGACGTATGAGACCCAGTACTTC
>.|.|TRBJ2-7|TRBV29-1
CSAGLGSYEQYF
TGCAGCGCGGGACTGGGGAGCTACGAGCAGTACTTC
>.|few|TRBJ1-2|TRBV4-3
CASSQDQLDVYGYTF
TGCGCCAGCAGCCAAGATCAACTGGATGTATATGGCTACACCTTC
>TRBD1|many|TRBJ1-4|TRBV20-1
CSAKGQTNEKLFF
TGCAGTGCTAAGGGACAGACTAATGAAAAACTGTTTTTT
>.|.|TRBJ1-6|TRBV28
CASSFGGNSPLHF
TGTGCCAGCAGTTTTGGGGGGAATTCACCCCTCCACTTT
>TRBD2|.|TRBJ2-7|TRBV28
CASSTQGGSSYEQYF
TGTGCCAGCAGTACCCAGGGAGGGTCCTCCTACGAGCAGTACTTC
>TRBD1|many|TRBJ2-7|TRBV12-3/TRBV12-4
CASKHRGEQYF
TGTGCCAGCAAACACAGGGGAGAGCAGTACTTC
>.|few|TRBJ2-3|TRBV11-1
CASSLGWSGRNTQYF
TGTGCCAGCAGCTTAGGATGGTCCGGCCGGAATACGCAGTATTTT
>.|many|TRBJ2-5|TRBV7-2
CASSFGETQYF
TGTGCCAGCAGCTTCGGGGAGACCCAGTACTTC
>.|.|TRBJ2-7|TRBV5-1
CASSLSQGSPYEQYF
TGCGCCAGCAGCTTGTCACAGGGTAGCCCCTACGAGCAGTACTTC
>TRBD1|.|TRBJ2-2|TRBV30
CAWGGQVGTGELFF
TGTGCCTGGGGTGGACAGGTCGGCACCGGGGAGCTGTTTTTT
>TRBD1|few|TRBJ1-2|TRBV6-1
CASTLGVQGRGYGYTF
TGTGCCAGCACCCTGGGGGTACAGGGGCGGGGGTATGGCTACACCTTC
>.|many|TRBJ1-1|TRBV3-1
CASSQGGSAFF
TGTGCCAGCAGCCAAGGAGGGTCAGCTTTCTTT
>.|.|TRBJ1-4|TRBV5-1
CASSLPQGVGGEKLFF
TGCGCCAGCAGCCTGCCGCAGGGAGTAGGAGGGGAAAAACTGTTTTTT
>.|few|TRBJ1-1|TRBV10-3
CAISESVAGNTEAFF
TGTGCCATCAGTGAGTCCGTGGCAGGGAACACTGAAGCTTTCTTT
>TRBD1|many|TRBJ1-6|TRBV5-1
CASSTGQAGAPLHF
TGCGCCAGCAGTACCGGACAGGCCGGGGCACCCCTCCACTTT
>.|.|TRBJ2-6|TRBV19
CASSIPRAAGGANVLTF
TGTGCCAGTAGTATTCCAAGGGCCGCCGGCGGGGCCAACGTCCTGACTTTC
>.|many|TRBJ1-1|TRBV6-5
CASSYAGRGNTEAFF
TGTGCCAGCAGTTACGCAGGACGGGGGAACACTGAAGCTTTCTTT
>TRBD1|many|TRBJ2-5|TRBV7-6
CASSLGTGGLETQYF
TGTGCCAGCAGCTTAGGGACAGGGGGCTTGGAGACCCAGTACTTC
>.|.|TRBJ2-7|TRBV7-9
CASSLMGQGEQYF
TGTGCCAGCAGCTTAATGGGGCAGGGCGAGCAGTACTTC
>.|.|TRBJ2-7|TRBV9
CASSGPLGERYF
TGTGCCAGCAGCGGCCCCCTCGGGGAGCGGTACTTC
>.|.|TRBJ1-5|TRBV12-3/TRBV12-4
CASSYGGPQHF
TGTGCCAGCAGCTATGGGGGGCCCCAGCATTTT
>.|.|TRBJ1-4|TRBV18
CASSPWDSQGEKLFF
TGTGCCAGCTCACCGTGGGACTCCCAAGGAGAAAAACTGTTTTTT
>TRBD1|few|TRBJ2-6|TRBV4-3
CASSSRHGTGAPGANVLTF
TGCGCCAGCAGCTCGCGACACGGGACAGGGGCTCCTGGGGCCAACGTCCTGACTTTC
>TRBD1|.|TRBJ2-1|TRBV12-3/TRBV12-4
CASSLALNIGDRASREQFF
TGTGCCAGCAGTTTAGCGCTGAATATAGGGGACAGGGCCTCTCGTGAGCAGTTCTTC
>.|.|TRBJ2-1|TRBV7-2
CASSLSDEQFF
TGTGCCAGCAGCTTATCTGATGAGCAGTTCTTC
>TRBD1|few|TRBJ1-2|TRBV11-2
CASSPPLGQGRDGYTF
TGTGCCAGCAGCCCACCCTTGGGACAGGGGAGGGATGGCTACACCTTC